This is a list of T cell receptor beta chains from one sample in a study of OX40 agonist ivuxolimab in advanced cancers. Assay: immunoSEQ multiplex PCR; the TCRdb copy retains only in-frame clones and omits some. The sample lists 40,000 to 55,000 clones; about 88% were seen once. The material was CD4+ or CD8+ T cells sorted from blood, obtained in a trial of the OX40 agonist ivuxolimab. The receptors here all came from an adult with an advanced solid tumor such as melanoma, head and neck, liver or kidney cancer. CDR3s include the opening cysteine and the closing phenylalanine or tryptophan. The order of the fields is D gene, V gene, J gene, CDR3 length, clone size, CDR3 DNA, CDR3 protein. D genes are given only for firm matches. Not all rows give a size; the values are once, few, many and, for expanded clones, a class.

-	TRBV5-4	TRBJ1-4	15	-	TGTGCCAGCAGCTTGGAGACAGCAACTAATGAAAAACTGTTTTTT	CASSLETATNEKLFF
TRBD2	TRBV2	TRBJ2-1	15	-	TGTGCCAGCTGGATAGCGGGAATGAAGTACAATGAGCAGTTCTTC	CASWIAGMKYNEQFF
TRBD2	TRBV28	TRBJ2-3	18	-	TGTGCCAGCAGCTATGGAAGGTTTAGCGGGAGGCCTACAGATACGCAGTATTTT	CASSYGRFSGRPTDTQYF
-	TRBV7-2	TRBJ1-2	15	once	TGTGCCAGCAGCCCGAAATCGCTGGGGGGGGCTGGCTACACCTTC	CASSPKSLGGAGYTF
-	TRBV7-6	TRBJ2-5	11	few	TGTGCCAGCAGCTCCGGGCAGGCCCAGTACTTC	CASSSGQAQYF
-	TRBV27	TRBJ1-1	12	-	TGTGCCAGCAGTTTCCCGGGGAGTGAAGCTTTCTTT	CASSFPGSEAFF
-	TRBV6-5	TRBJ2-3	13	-	TGTGCCAGCAGGCGGGACCGCACAGATACGCAGTATTTT	CASRRDRTDTQYF
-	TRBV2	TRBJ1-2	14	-	TGTGCCAGCAGTGAAGGGCAGGGATCCTATGGCTACACCTTC	CASSEGQGSYGYTF
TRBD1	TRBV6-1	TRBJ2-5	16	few	TGTGCCAGCAGTGATACCGCTGGGACAGGGCAAGAGACCCAGTACTTC	CASSDTAGTGQETQYF
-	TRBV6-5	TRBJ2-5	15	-	TGTGCCAGCAGTTACAAATTTGGCAACCAAGAGACCCAGTACTTC	CASSYKFGNQETQYF
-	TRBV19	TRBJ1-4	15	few	TGTGCCAGTAGTATAAGGGTCGCAACTAATGAAAAACTGTTTTTT	CASSIRVATNEKLFF
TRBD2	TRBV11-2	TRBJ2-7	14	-	TGTGCCAGCAGCAAACTAGCGGGGGTCTACGAGCAGTACTTC	CASSKLAGVYEQYF
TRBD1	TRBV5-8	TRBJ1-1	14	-	TGTGCCAGCAGAAGGACAGGGGAGAACACTGAAGCTTTCTTT	CASRRTGENTEAFF
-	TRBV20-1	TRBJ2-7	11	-	TGCAGTGCTAGGAGGCGAGGCGAGCAGTACTTC	CSARRRGEQYF
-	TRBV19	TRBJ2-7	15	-	TGTGCCAGTAGTAAAAGGACAGTGCGGGGATACGAGCAGTACTTC	CASSKRTVRGYEQYF
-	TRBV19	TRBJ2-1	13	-	TGTGCCAGTAGTATTCAACTATTTAATGAGCAGTTCTTC	CASSIQLFNEQFF
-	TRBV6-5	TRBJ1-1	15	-	TGTGCCAGCAGTTACTCTAGACACTCGAACACTGAAGCTTTCTTT	CASSYSRHSNTEAFF
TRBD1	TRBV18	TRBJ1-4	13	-	TGTGCCAGCTCACGGGACAGGGATGAAAAACTGTTTTTT	CASSRDRDEKLFF
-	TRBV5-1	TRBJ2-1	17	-	TGCGCCAGCAGCCCAATCACGGGGGCCGGTTTCTACAATGAGCAGTTCTTC	CASSPITGAGFYNEQFF
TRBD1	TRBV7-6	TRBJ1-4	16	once	TGTGCCAGCAGCCCCCGGCAGGGGGCATCGAATGAAAAACTGTTTTTT	CASSPRQGASNEKLFF
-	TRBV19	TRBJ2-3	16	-	TGTGCCAGTAGTGAGGGAGGAACGATTATGTCAGATACGCAGTATTTT	CASSEGGTIMSDTQYF
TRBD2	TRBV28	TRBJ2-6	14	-	TGTGCCAGCCAGGGAGGGTCTGGGGCCAACGTCCTGACTTTC	CASQGGSGANVLTF
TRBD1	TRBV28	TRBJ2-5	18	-	TGTGCCAGCAGTTTTGGCCCCTACAGGGGGTCCCTACAAGAGACCCAGTACTTC	CASSFGPYRGSLQETQYF
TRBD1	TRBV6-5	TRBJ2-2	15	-	TGTGCCAGCAGTTACAGGGGGCGCGGCACCGGGGAGCTGTTTTTT	CASSYRGRGTGELFF
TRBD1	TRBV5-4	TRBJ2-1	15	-	TGTGCCAGCAGCCGGGACAGGAGCTCCTACAATGAGCAGTTCTTC	CASSRDRSSYNEQFF
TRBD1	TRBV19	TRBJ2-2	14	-	TGTGCCAGTAGTATACAGGGGGCGGCCGGGGAGCTGTTTTTT	CASSIQGAAGELFF
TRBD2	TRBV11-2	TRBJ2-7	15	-	TGTGCCAGCAGCTTAGGGCCGGGAGGCGGCTACGAGCAGTACTTC	CASSLGPGGGYEQYF
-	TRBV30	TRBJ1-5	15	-	TGTGCCTGGAGCACGCAGTTGGTGGCCAATCAGCCCCAGCATTTT	CAWSTQLVANQPQHF
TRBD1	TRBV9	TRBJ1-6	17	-	TGTGCCAGCAGCGTAAGAGGACAGGGGGAGTCGAATTCACCCCTCCACTTT	CASSVRGQGESNSPLHF
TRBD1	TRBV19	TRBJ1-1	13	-	TGTGCCAGTAGAGGGACAGGAGTCACTGAAGCTTTCTTT	CASRGTGVTEAFF
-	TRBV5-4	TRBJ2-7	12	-	TGTGCCAGCAGCTTGGTACACGACGAGCAGTACTTC	CASSLVHDEQYF
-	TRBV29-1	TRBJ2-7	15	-	TGCAGCGTTGAAAGCTGGTCGGACAGGGAGGGCGAGCAGTACTTC	CSVESWSDREGEQYF
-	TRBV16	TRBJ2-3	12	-	TGTGCCAGCAGCCATAACAGAGATACGCAGTATTTT	CASSHNRDTQYF
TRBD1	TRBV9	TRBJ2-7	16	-	TGTGCCAGCAGCGTAGGACCCAGGGGGCTTGACTACGAGCAGTACTTC	CASSVGPRGLDYEQYF
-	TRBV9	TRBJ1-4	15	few	TGTGCCAGCAGCCCAAGATGGGGGTTTAATGAAAAACTGTTTTTT	CASSPRWGFNEKLFF
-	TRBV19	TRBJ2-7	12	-	TGTGCCAGTAGTAATAAGGCCTACGAGCAGTACTTC	CASSNKAYEQYF
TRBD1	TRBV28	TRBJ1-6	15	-	TGTGCCAGCAGTCGACTGACAGGGAGAAATTCACCCCTCCACTTT	CASSRLTGRNSPLHF